This T cell receptor (beta chain) was documented in a study of CD4 and CD8 cells across lung adenocarcinoma regions. TCRdb reanalysed the PCR reads using MiXCR and keeps one entry per CDR3 protein. The sample contains approximately 10,000 distinct CDR3 sequences, approximately 50% of which appear only once. V lost 6 bases, J lost 10 bases, and 8 bases stayed unmatched. The CDR3 consists of 13 residues. Germline-derived CDR1 and CDR2 are MNHNS and SASEGT. The sample taken for sequencing was CD8+ T cells from the margin of a lung tumor. The chain carries TRBV6-1 and TRBJ1-1; TRBD1 aligns across 10 bases. The clonotype comes from a male donor with lung adenocarcinoma. The CD4 and CD8 labels of this study may be unreliable. CDR3 coding DNA: TGTGCCAGCAGAGCTGGACAGGGGGATAGAGCTTTCTTT. It codes for CASRAGQGDRAFF.